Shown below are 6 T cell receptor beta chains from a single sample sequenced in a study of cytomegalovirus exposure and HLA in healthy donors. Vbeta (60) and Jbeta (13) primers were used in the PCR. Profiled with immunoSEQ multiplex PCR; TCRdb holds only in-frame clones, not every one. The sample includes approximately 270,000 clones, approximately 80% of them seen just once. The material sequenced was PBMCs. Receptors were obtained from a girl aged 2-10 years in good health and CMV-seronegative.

CDR3 region: CASSPAGSSGANVLTF. CDR3 sequence (DNA): TGTGCCAGCAGCCCCGCGGGGAGCTCTGGGGCCAACGTCCTGACTTTC. The genes are TRBV28 and TRBJ2-6; TRBD2 might be the D (6 bases). Trimming removed 6 bases from V and 0 bases from J, with 12 bases in between. Germline V lookup: CDR1 MDHEN, CDR2 SYDVKM. This CDR3 spans 16 amino acids.

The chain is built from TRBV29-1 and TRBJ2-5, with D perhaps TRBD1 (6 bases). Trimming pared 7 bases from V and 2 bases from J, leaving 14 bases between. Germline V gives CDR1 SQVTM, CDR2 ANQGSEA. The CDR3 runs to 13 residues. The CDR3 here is CSALGTNQETQYF. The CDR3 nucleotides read TGCAGCGCATTAGGGACAAATCAAGAGACCCAGTACTTC.

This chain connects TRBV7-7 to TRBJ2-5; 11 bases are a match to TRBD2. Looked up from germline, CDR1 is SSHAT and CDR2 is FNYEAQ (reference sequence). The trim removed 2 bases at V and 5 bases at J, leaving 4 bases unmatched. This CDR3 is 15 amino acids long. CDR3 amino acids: CASSLTSGSRETQYF. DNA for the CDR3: TGTGCCAGCAGCTTAACTAGCGGGAGCCGTGAGACCCAGTACTTC.

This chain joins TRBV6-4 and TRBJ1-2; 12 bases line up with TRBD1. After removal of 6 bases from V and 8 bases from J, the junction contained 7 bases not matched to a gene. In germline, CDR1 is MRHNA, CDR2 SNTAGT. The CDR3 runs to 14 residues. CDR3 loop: CASRVGQGAYGYTF. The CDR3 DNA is TGTGCCAGCAGAGTGGGACAGGGGGCTTACGGCTACACCTTC.

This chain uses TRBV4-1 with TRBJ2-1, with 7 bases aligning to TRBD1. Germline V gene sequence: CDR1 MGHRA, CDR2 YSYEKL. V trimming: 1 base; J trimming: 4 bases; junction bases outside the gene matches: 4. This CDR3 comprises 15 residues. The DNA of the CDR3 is TGCGCCAGCAGCCAAGTCGGGGACAGTTACAATGAGCAGTTCTTC. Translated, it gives CASSQVGDSYNEQFF.

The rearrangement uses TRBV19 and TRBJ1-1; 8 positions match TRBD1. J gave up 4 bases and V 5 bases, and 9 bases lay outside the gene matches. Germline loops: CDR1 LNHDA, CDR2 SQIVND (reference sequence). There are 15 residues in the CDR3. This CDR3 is CASSSRTGLGTEAFF. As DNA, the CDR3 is TGTGCCAGTAGTTCTCGGACAGGGTTGGGCACTGAAGCTTTCTTT.